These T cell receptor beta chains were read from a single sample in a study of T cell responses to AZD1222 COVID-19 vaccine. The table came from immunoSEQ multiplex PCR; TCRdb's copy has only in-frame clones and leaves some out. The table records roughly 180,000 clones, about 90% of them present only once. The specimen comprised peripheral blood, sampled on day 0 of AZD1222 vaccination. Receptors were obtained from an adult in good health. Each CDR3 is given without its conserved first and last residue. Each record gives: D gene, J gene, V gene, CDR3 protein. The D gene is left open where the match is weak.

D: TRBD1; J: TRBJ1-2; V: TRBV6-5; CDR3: ASSQRGTGRYGYT
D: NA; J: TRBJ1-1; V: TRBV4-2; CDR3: ASSQGDGPWTEAF
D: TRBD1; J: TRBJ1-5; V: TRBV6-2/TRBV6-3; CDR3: ASSQPGTGLSNQPQH
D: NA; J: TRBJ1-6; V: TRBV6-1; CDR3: ASSERKVSGDSPLH
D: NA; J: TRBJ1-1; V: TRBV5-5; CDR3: ASSLSVRGLEAF
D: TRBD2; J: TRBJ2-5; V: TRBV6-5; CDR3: ASRSSSGRGETQY
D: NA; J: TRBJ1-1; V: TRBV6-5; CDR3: ASSSGTLAEAF
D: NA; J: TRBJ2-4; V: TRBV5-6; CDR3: ASSSPGTWTKNIQY
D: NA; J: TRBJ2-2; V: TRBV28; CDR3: ASSLLGLNTGELF
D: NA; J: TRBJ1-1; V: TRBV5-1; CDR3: ASSLSLNTEAF
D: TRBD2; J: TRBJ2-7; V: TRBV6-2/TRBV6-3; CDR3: ASSRLAGTYEQY
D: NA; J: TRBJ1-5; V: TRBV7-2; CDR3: ASSLASEQPQH
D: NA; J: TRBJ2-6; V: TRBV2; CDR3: ASLGSGANVLT
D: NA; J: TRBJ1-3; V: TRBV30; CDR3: AWSVGGNTIY
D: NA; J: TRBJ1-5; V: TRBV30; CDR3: AWSVRGDQPQH
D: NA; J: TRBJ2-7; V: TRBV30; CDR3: AWEYRQRGEQY
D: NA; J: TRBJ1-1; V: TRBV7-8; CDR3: ASRRQMPNTEAF
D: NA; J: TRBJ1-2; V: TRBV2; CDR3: ASSEAHGGPGYT
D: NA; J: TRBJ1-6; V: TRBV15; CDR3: ATSREGAGLGSPLH
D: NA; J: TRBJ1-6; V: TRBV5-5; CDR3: ASSLAGLMSSPLH
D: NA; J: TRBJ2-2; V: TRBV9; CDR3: ASSPTGWPTGELF
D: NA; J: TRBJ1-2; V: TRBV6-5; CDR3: ASREIASGYT
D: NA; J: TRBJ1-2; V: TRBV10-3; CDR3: AISAGGFDGYT
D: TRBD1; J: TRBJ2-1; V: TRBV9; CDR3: ASSVARTGFFNEQF
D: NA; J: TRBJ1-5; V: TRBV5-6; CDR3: ASSTGRKAQSQH
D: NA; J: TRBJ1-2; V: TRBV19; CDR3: ASSREGANYGYT
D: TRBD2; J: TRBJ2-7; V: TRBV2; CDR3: ASSGTSGRAYEQY
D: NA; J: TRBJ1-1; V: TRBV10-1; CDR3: ASSEFSSLNTEAF